This T cell receptor beta chain was retrieved from a study of OX40 agonist ivuxolimab in advanced cancers. Background on the whole study: Ivuxolimab was an agonistic, fully human IgG2 monoclonal antibody directed against OX40 (CD134), a costimulatory receptor. Intravenous ivuxolimab was administered to patients every 2 weeks at six dose levels: 0.01, 0.1, 0.3, 1.5, 3 and 10 mg/kg. Among the 50 to 55 dose-escalation patients, about 20 had hepatocellular carcinoma, about 15 melanoma, 9 renal cell carcinoma and 9 head and neck cancer. A male proportion of under 85% and a mean age of around 60 years, ranging from 23 to 79, were recorded for the dose-escalation cohort. Patients were allowed to have had prior anti-PD-1, anti-PD-L1 or anti-CTLA-4 therapy, and approximately 39% of the dose-escalation patients had been treated with checkpoint inhibitors. Partial responses occurred in three dose-escalation patients: two with cutaneous melanoma and one with hepatocellular carcinoma. Peripheral TCRbeta sequencing aimed to test whether ivuxolimab altered TCR sequence diversity and caused clonal T-cell expansion. The monotherapy dose-escalation portion (N = 52 patients) of the phase I ivuxolimab trial is reported in the paper. Here is what the overall study found, with its caveats: The antigen specificity of the clonally expanded peripheral T cells was not determined. Low levels of normalized T-cell clonal expansion were also shown by some nonresponding patients. Partial responders in the 0.1-3.0 mg/kg groups had among the lowest normalized peripheral clonal expansion, especially among CD8+ T cells. At doses of 0.1 to 3.0 mg/kg, clonal expansion of both CD4+ and CD8+ blood T cells was observed from baseline to week 6. On average, CD8+ T cells showed more expanded clones than CD4+ T cells after ivuxolimab.

Patients with a history of autoimmune disease or receiving systemic immunosuppression were excluded from the trial. In every dose cohort, peripheral blood was drawn for TCR sequencing at baseline, cycle 4 day 1, and cycle 7 day 1. Samples were obtained from an open-label, multicenter, first-in-human phase I dose-escalation trial of ivuxolimab. Adults with locally advanced or metastatic melanoma, renal cell, hepatocellular, or head and neck squamous cell carcinoma were enrolled in the trial. Before TCR sequencing, CD4+ T cells and CD8+ T cells from peripheral blood were sorted into separate populations. As concerns this clone: Its antigen is currently not known. No quality values exist for individual bases; no much larger clone is one base distant.

Genomic DNA was isolated from the sorted cells so that the TCRbeta CDR3 region could be sequenced. TCRbeta CDR3 regions were sequenced using the immunoSEQ Assay. The table was pulled from immuneACCESS by TCRdb, which kept in-frame rearrangements only. Such tables lose some clones; where checked, under half of the loss comes from unresolved V genes, and the rest has no known cause. The sample table records 55,000 to 80,000 clones; around 81% of these occur just once. 0.9% to 1.1% of the sample is taken by the ten largest. From the germline V gene, CDR1 is SGHRS and CDR2 is YFSETQ. Between the V and J ends, shortened by 0 bases and 6 bases respectively, the junction contains 10 bases. The CDR3 measures 13 amino acids from cysteine to phenylalanine. CDR3 DNA only is kept here, 39 bases in frame from base 1.

This clonotype was sampled from an adult with an advanced solid tumor such as melanoma, head and neck, liver or kidney cancer. The specimen comprised CD4+ or CD8+ T cells sorted from blood, sampled in a trial of the OX40 agonist ivuxolimab. Here the chain combines TRBV5-1 and TRBJ2-7; a tentative D match to TRBD2 spans 5 bases. The DNA reads TGCGCCAGCAGCTTGGAACTAGACCTCGAGCAGTACTTC. This is translated as CASSLELDLEQYF. The CDR3 plus the reference TRBV5-1 and TRBJ2-7 genes for the other parts give the full variable domain: KAGVTQTPRYLIKTRGQQVTLSCSPISGHRSVSWYQQTPGQGLQFLFEYFSETQRNKGNFPGRFSGRQFSNSRSEMNVSTLELGDSALYLCASSLELDLEQYFGPGTRLTVT.